These 6 T cell receptor beta chains came from one sample sequenced in a study of Graves' ophthalmopathy and Graves' hyperthyroidism. The TCR beta CDR3 regions underwent amplification from RNA transcripts. The authors performed first-round RT-PCR with HTBI primers and then a second-round multiplex PCR. TCRdb ran MiXCR on the multiplex PCR reads and lists one entry per CDR3 protein. The sample shows about 200,000 distinct CDR3 sequences, 25% to 30% of them seen only once. The sequencing sample was made of peripheral blood. The receptors here all came from a man aged 45-60 years with Graves' ophthalmopathy.

To note about this clonotype: This sequence may be a read error, since a much larger clone differs from it by one base. This chain links TRBV28 with TRBJ2-7; 10 bases agree with TRBD2. The J segment lost 0 bases and the V segment lost 9 bases, leaving 5 bases of the junction unmatched. The germline gives CDR1 MDHEN, CDR2 SYDVKM. This CDR3 contains 14 residues. The CDR3 spells CARTGLAVSYEQYF. The CDR3 region has the DNA TGTGCCAGAACCGGACTAGCGGTCTCCTACGAGCAGTACTTC.

This clonotype was seen only once. Likely a read error: the CDR3 ends without its conserved phenylalanine or tryptophan. The DNA is left out, because the CDR3 cannot be placed on it with certainty; the CDR3 is given as TCRdb lists it. The CDR3 reads CASSRHRTV. The V and J genes are TRBV6-2 or TRBV6-3 and TRBJ1-5; the table's D call, TRBD1, has no DNA check behind it. Looked up from germline, CDR1 is MNHEY and CDR2 is SVGEGT. The CDR3 length is 9 residues, termini included.

This clonotype was recorded at least ten times. This chain links TRBV7-9 with TRBJ2-5, with 7 bases that match TRBD1. V lost 5 bases, J lost 4 bases, and 13 bases stayed unmatched. Looked up from germline, CDR1 is SEHNR and CDR2 is FQNEAQ (reference sequence). CDR3 length equals 16 residues. Written as DNA, the CDR3 is TGTGCCAGCAGCACCCCCCAAGCGGCAGGGGGAGAGACCCAGTACTTC. The encoded protein is CASSTPQAAGGETQYF.

CDR3 protein: CASRPRGFRQETQYF. The CDR3 bases are TGTGCCAGCAGACCGAGGGGATTCCGACAAGAGACCCAGTACTTC. V and J are TRBV6-1 and TRBJ2-5; either TRBD1 or TRBD2 may fit D (5 bases each). From germline, CDR1 is MNHNS and CDR2 SASEGT. The CDR3 consists of 15 residues. Deletions cut 6 bases from V and 2 bases from J, with 16 bases between.

This clonotype was recorded a few times. The chain carries TRBV6-1 and TRBJ1-2; D perhaps matches TRBD1 (5 bases). The V gene lost 3 bases and the J gene lost 9 bases, with 14 bases spanning the gap. CDR3 size: 13 residues. In germline, CDR1 is MNHNS, CDR2 SASEGT. The CDR3 loop reads CASSDRVSGSYTF. CDR3 bases: TGTGCCAGCAGTGACAGGGTATCGGGTAGCTACACCTTC.

In this sample, this clonotype turned up many times. The chain employs TRBV29-1 and TRBJ1-1, with TRBD1 identical over 8 bases. CDR1 SQVTM and CDR2 ANQGSEA come from the germline V gene. V gave up 3 bases and J gave up 1 base; unmatched junction bases: 10. The CDR3 length is 16 residues. The CDR3 sequence is CSVDSPRGLSNTEAFF. The CDR3 DNA reads as TGCAGCGTTGATTCCCCCAGGGGGCTGTCGAACACTGAAGCTTTCTTT. The full variable domain, with the rest looked up from reference TRBV29-1 and TRBJ1-1, is SAVISQKPSRDICQRGTSLTIQCQVDSQVTMMFWYRQQPGQSLTLIATANQGSEATYESGFVIDKFPISRPNLTFSTLTVSNMSPEDSSIYLCSVDSPRGLSNTEAFFGQGTRLTVV.